This T cell receptor beta chain was profiled in a study of human T cells and chemical hapten exposure (dated by TCRdb to the early 2020s). Study-level background: For sensitization, 2% DPC in acetone was applied to a roughly 2 cm by roughly 2 cm area of upper inner arm skin. Peripheral blood TCR repertoire changes were tracked in vivo in alopecia patients during primary and secondary sensitization to the hapten diphenylcyclopropenone (DPC). Blood was sampled from patients pre-sensitization (week 0) and at 2, 6 and about 24 weeks after DPC sensitization. The mostly female patient cohort included alopecia areata with under or over 50% scalp involvement, alopecia totalis and alopecia universalis. For TCR sequencing, blood came from about 29 alopecia patients at anywhere from one to four time points (pre-sensitization, 2, 6 and 24 weeks). Throughout the roughly 23-week study period, patients were also given weekly therapeutic DPC doses on the scalp. Libraries were pooled for sequencing, and variation in per-sample TCR yields was attributed mainly to small differences in library volumes within the pool. Patch testing was performed on the upper back with Finn chambers containing 0.01% DPC, and the patch tests were scored after 6 days according to International Contact Dermatitis Research Group standards. Study-level results and caveats: After repeated subsampling, changes were observed in the strength of the expansion versus patch-test correlation and in the threshold at which the correlation became significant. Patch test score was positively correlated with the number of PT1 expanded TCRs, with significance at thresholds 8, 16 and 32 but not at 4. DPC sensitization did not change the number of TCRs with a frequency above 1 in 1000, and there was no evidence of changes in global repertoire structure. Because every patient had alopecia, a presumed autoimmune disease, the patients' immune response might differ from that of healthy individuals. Expanded TCRs formed significantly more large CDR3 similarity clusters than pre-sensitization or healthy control sets, consistent with antigen-driven responses.

The time point label of this sample denotes: patch test 1, 2 weeks after DPC sensitization. The sample's treatment or condition, from its label and the paper: therapeutic diphenylcyclopropenone sensitization with weekly scalp DPC. Blood at each patch-test visit was drawn before the patch test was applied. To be eligible, patients had to be aged 18 to 70, diagnosed with alopecia and judged suitable for DPC therapy, while pregnant patients were excluded. Total RNA was extracted from unfractionated whole blood collected in Tempus Blood RNA tubes. The CDR3 measures 14 amino acids from cysteine to phenylalanine. Only the CDR3 part of the read is kept: 42 bases, read in frame from the first base. V drops 0 bases and J drops 3 bases, leaving 12 bases in between. CDR1 and CDR2 (DFQATT, SNEGSKA) derive from the germline V gene (reference sequence). Library preparation was by RACE. Instrument on record: NextSeq 500. Library preparation attached unique molecular identifiers to individual cDNA molecules for quantitative, reproducible TCR counting. Each blood RNA sample was used to sequence both TCR alpha and TCR beta chains. Per the original workflow: The median number of TCRs per sample was over 85,000, ranging from about 20,000 to 750,000. V, J and CDR3 annotation of the TCR reads was carried out using the Decombinator software suite. To make PS versus PT1 abundance plots, every sample was subsampled to the same number of TCRs (28,000). TCRs were defined as expanded if absent before sensitization and observed at least eight times at the 2-week time point. Through fastp at Q25 and MiXCR, TCRdb rebuilt clones from the public reads, retaining in-frame beta chains. Each entry is one CDR3 protein sequence, shown with its most common DNA and genes. The V and J calls follow TCRdb's processing rather than the paper's. The sample table lists tens of thousands of distinct CDR3 sequences, approximately 8% of them with a count of one. The biggest ten clones account for approximately 1.5% of the sample.

With respect to this clonotype: It lacks a known antigen. Base qualities are not recorded, but no much larger clone differs from it by a single base.

The chain links TRBV20-1 with TRBJ2-7, with the D gene uncertain. The TCR sequence derives from a woman in her 30s with alopecia areata. Some clones in this sample may be carry-over from other donors' samples. The sample in question was whole blood, obtained in connection with sensitization to the hapten diphenylcyclopropenone (DPC). Here the CDR3 is given as CSARDARTSYEQYF. At the DNA level, the sequence is TGCAGTGCTAGAGATGCCCGGACCAGCTACGAGCAGTACTTC.